This T cell receptor beta chain was found in a study of T-cell reconstitution after alpha-beta-depleted transplantation in children. Study outcomes and limitations: Reportedly, only several hundred clones from non-depleted graft cells drove alpha-beta T-cell counts at about two months. Some patients' high day-60 TCRbeta diversity was traced to surviving recipient T cells and thymic progenitors. Most T-cell counts and diversity one year after the transplant came from T cells that were newly produced.

Unique molecular identifiers were used in preparing the TCRbeta library. TCRdb called the PCR reads again in MiXCR, with one record for every CDR3 protein. The sample contains roughly 670,000 distinct CDR3 sequences, roughly 14% of which appear only once. This clonotype appeared a few times. The antigen remains unidentified. Trimming took 4 bases from V and 5 from J, leaving 17 bases between them. Germline-derived CDR1 and CDR2 are SGHVS and FQNEAQ. The CDR3 runs 15 residues. This chain links TRBV7-8 with TRBJ2-5; no definite D call. Sequencing used PBMCs, obtained before TCRalphabeta/CD19-depleted stem cell transplant. This receptor was identified in a girl aged 2 to 9 with congenital amegakaryocytic thrombocytopenia, due to receive a stem cell transplant. The CDR3 region is CASSSTRRLPETQYF. CDR3 coding DNA: TGTGCCAGCAGCTCTACGCGGCGCCTCCCGGAGACCCAGTACTTC. The entire variable domain, with the rest obtained from reference TRBV7-8 and TRBJ2-5, is as follows: GAGVSQSPRYKVAKRGQDVALRCDPISGHVSLFWYQQALGQGPEFLTYFQNEAQLDKSGLPSDRFFAERPEGSVSTLKIQRTQQEDSAVYLCASSSTRRLPETQYFGPGTRLLVL.